This T cell receptor (beta chain) stems from a study of Tregs in tolerant kidney transplant recipients. Unstimulated Tregs (CD4+CD25+CD127-) and CD4+CD25- non-Tregs were sorted from PBMCs. Note on this clone: Its antigen is as yet unknown.

Profiling relied on immunoSEQ multiplex PCR, and the TCRdb table lists in-frame clones only, not all of them. In the table there are about 240,000 clones, more than 65% of which are singletons. Study-wide points: Expanding Tregs on activated donor B cells appeared to best identify donor-specific TCRbeta clones. Findings come from small patient numbers and require larger validation. Biological reproducibility was not directly addressed, but technical replication error appeared minimal.

V shed 1 base, J shed 12 bases, and the junction held 12 bases outside the gene matches. The CDR3 contains 16 residues. Looked up from germline, CDR1 is MGHRA and CDR2 is YSYEKL. The sample consisted of CD4+ T cells from blood. The clonotype originates from a human donor in good health. The genes are TRBV4-1 and TRBJ2-1, with 10 nucleotides matching TRBD2. DNA of the CDR3: TGCGCCAGCAGCCAAGTCGGGCTAGCGGGAGCCGTCGGGCAGTTCTTC. Translating gives CASSQVGLAGAVGQFF.